A single TCR beta chain is shown here with its context. The data were taken from a study of blood T cell repertoires in COVID-19. Study in general: Sample material is recorded as cDNA or gDNA derived from T cells, B-cell-depleted T cells, or PBMCs.

Per the study methods: The authors estimated nucleated cell counts from reference gene primer amplification. Libraries were prepared by immunoSEQ multiplex PCR; TCRdb keeps only in-frame clonotypes and omits some of them. That table is the source of V, J and clone size, and D and trimming were worked out from the DNA. The data contain 25,000 to 35,000 clones, roughly 90% of them singletons. CDR3 length equals 18 residues. Germline lookup yields CDR1 KGHSH and CDR2 LQKENI. V shed 6 bases and J shed 0 bases, with 24 bases lying between them. The sequencing sample was made of peripheral blood. This chain uses TRBV18 with TRBJ2-7; maybe TRBD1 (5 bases). The TCR was taken from a man between 60 and 75 years old with COVID-19, enrolled during active disease. CDR3 nucleotide sequence: TGTGCCAGCTCGTCTGGGGCAGGCCCAGGATCTCGCTCCTACGAGCAGTACTTC. Amino acids: CASSSGAGPGSRSYEQYF.